The source of this TCR beta chain is a study of T-cell memory formation after mild COVID-19. This clonotype has a count of ten or more. The target antigen is unknown. Germline V gives CDR1 SGHVS, CDR2 FNYEAQ. The ends were cut back, 1 base at V and 5 bases at J, with 18 bases in the middle. This CDR3 spans 17 amino acids. Broader study findings: Largely, contracting CD4+ clones fell within CM and EM, and contracting CD8+ clones within EMRA. Clonal second-wave expansions that peaked on day 37 had unconfirmed SARS-CoV-2 specificity.

Constant-segment-primed 5'RACE gave TCR alpha and TCR beta cDNA libraries with sample barcodes and UMIs. A single record per CDR3 protein comes from TCRdb applying MiXCR to the 5' RACE reads. The profile covers hundreds of thousands of distinct CDR3 sequences, with about 20% appearing a single time and about 12% taken by the ten largest. V is TRBV7-6 and J is TRBJ2-1; a weak D match, TRBD2 (7 bases). The receptor was isolated from an adult woman who had mild COVID-19 (a few samples of this study predate the infection). Cell type and time point are not known. The sequenced material came from PBMCs or a T cell subset sorted from them (not recorded which). The CDR3 nucleotides are TGTGCCAGCAGCTTAGAAATGGGCGGGGGCCTAGACAATGAGCAGTTCTTC. This sequence encodes CASSLEMGGGLDNEQFF.